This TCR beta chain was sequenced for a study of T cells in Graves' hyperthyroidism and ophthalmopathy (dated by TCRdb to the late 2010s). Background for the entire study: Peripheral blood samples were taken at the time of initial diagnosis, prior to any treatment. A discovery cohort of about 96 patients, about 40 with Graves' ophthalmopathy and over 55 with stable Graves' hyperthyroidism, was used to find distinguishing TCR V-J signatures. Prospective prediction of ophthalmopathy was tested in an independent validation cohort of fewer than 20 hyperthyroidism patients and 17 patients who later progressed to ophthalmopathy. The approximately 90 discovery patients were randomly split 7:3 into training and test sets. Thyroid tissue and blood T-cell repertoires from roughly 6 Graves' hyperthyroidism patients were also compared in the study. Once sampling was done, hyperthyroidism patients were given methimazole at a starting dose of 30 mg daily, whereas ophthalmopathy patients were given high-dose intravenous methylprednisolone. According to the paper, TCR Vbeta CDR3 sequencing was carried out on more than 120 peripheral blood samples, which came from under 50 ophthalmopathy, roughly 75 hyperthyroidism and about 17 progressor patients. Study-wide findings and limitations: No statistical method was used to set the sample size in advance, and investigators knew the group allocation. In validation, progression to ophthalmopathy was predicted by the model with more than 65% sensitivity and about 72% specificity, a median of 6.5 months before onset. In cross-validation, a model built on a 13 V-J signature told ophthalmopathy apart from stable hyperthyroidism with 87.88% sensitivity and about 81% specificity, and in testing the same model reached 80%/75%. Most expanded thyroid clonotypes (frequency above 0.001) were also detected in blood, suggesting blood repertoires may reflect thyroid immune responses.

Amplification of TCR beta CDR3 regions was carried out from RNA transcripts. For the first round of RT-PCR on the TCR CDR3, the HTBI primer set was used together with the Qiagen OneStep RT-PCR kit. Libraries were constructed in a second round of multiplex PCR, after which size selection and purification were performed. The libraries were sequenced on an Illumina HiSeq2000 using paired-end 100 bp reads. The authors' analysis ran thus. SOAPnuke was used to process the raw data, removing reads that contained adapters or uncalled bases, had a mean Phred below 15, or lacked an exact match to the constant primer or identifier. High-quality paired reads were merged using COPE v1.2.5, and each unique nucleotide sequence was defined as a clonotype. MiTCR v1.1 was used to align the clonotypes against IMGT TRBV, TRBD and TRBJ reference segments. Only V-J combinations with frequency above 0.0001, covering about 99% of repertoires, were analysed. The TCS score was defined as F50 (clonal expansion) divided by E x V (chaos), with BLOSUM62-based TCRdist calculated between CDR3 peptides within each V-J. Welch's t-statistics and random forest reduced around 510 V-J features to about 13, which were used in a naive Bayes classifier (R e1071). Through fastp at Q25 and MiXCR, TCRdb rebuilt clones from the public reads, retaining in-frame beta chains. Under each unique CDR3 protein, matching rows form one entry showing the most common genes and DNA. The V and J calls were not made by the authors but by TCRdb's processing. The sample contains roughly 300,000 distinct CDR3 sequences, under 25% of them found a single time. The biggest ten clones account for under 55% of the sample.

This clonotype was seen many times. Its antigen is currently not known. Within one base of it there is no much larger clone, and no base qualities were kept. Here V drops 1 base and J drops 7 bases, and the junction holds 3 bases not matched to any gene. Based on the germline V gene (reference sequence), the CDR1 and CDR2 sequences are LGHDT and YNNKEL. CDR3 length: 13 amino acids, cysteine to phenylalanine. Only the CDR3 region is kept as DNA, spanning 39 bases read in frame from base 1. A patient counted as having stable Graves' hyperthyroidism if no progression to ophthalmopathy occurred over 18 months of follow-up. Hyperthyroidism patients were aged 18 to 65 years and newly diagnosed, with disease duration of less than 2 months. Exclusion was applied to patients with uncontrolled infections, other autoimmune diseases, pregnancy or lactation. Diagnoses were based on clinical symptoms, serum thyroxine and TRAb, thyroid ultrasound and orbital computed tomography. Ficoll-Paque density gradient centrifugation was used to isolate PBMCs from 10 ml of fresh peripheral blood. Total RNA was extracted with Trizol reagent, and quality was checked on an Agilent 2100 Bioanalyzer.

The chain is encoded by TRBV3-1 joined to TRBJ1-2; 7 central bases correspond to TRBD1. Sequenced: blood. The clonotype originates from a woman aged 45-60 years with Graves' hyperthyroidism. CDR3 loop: CASSQVGGSGYTF. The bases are TGTGCCAGCAGCCAAGTAGGGGGCAGTGGCTACACCTTC. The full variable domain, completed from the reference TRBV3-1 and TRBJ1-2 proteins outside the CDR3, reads DTAVSQTPKYLVTQMGNDKSIKCEQNLGHDTMYWYKQDSKKFLKIMFSYNNKELIINETVPNRFSPKSPDKAHLNLHINSLELGDSAVYFCASSQVGGSGYTFGSGTRLTVV.